This TCR beta chain derives from a study of cytomegalovirus exposure and HLA in healthy donors. As for the study in general: Earlier work reported 100 million to 130 million unique TCR beta sequences from some 170 million T cells.

The study ran its PCR with 60 Vbeta and 13 Jbeta primers. Repertoires were generated with immunoSEQ multiplex PCR, while TCRdb's copy carries only in-frame clones and drops some. The profile shows about 90,000 clones, roughly four fifths of them singletons. The CDR3 sequence is 16 residues long. With 8 bases clipped from V and 3 bases from J, the junction kept 15 bases outside the gene matches. In germline, CDR1 is LGHNA, CDR2 YSLEER. Findings and caveats of the study: Most TCR sequences were uncommon, yet certain public TCRs appeared in many donors.

For this clone: Its antigen is not known.

The origin of this receptor is a man aged 25-40 years in good health and CMV-seronegative. Sequencing used PBMCs. The chain joins TRBV4-3 to TRBJ2-7; 8 nucleotides align to TRBD2. CDR3 loop: CASPPGGGGLNYEQYF. CDR3 DNA: TGCGCCAGCCCCCCGGGGGGGGGCGGATTAAACTACGAGCAGTACTTC.